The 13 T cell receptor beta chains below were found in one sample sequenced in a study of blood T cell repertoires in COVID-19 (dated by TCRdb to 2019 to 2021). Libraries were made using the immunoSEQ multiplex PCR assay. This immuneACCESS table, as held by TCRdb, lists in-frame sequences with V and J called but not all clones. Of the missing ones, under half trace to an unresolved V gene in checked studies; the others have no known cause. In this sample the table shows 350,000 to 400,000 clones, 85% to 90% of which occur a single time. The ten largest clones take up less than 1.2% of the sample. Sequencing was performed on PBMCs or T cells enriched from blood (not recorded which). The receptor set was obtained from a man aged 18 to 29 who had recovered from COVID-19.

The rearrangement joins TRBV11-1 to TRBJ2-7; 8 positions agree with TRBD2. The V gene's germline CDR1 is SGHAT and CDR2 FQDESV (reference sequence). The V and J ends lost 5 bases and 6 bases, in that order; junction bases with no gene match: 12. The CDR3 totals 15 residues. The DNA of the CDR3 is TGTGCCAGCAGCCCCCCCACACGGGGGGGCGGCGAGCAGTACTTC. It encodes CASSPPTRGGGEQYF.

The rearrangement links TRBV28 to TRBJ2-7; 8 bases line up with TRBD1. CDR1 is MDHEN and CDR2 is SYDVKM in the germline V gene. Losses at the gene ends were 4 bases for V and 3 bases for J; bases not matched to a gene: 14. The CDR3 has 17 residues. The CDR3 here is CASSSLTAGGLNYEQYF. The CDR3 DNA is TGTGCCAGCAGTTCCCTGACCGCAGGGGGCTTGAACTACGAGCAGTACTTC.

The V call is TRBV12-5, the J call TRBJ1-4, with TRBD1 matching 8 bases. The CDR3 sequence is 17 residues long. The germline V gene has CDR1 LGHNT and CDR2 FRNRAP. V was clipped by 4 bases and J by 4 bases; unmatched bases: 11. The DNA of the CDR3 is TGTGCTAGTGGTTCCGGACAGGGTGGACTCCGTAATGAAAAACTGTTTTTT. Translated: CASGSGQGGLRNEKLFF. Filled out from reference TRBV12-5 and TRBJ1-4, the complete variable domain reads DARVTQTPRHKVTEMGQEVTMRCQPILGHNTVFWYRQTMMQGLELLAYFRNRAPLDDSGMPKDRFSAEMPDATLATLKIQPSEPRDSAVYFCASGSGQGGLRNEKLFFGSGTQLSVL.

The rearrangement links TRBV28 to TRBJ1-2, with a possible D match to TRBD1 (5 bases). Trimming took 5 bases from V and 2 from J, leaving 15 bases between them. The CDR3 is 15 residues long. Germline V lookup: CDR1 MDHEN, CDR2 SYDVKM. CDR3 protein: CASSPPGRVNYGYTF. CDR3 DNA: TGTGCCAGCAGTCCACCCGGCAGGGTGAACTATGGCTACACCTTC.

The CDR3 sequence: CASSYRGTDTQYF. CDR3 bases: TGTGCCAGCAGTTACCGGGGGACAGATACGCAGTATTTT. The rearrangement uses TRBV6-5 and TRBJ2-3, with TRBD2 as a possible D gene (6 bases). This CDR3 has 13 residues. CDR1 MNHEY and CDR2 SVGAGI come from the germline V gene. Trimming took 2 bases from V and 3 from J, leaving 6 bases between them.

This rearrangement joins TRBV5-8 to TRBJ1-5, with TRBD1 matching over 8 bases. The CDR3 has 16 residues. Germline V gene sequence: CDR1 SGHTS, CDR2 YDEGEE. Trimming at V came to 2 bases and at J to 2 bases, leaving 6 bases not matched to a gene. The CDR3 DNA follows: TGTGCCAGCAGCTTCCATGGACAGGGAGGCAATCAGCCCCAGCATTTT. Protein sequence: CASSFHGQGGNQPQHF.

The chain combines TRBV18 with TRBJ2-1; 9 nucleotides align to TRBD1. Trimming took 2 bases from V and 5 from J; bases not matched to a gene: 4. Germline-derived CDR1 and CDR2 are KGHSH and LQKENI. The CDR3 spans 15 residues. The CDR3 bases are TGTGCCAGCTCACCAGTCCGGACAGGGGACAATGAGCAGTTCTTC. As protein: CASSPVRTGDNEQFF.

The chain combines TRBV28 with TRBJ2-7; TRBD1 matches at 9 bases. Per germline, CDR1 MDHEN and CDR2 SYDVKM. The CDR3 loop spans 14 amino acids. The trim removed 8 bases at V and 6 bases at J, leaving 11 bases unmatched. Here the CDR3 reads CASGYIGTGTEQYF. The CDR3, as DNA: TGTGCCAGCGGTTACATCGGGACAGGGACCGAGCAGTACTTC.

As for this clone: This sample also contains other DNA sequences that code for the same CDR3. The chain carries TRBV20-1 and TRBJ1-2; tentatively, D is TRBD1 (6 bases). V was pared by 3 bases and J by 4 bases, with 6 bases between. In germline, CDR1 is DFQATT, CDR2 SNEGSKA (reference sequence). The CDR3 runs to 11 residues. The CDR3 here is CSARTGYGYTF. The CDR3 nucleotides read TGCAGTGCTAGGACAGGCTATGGCTACACCTTC.

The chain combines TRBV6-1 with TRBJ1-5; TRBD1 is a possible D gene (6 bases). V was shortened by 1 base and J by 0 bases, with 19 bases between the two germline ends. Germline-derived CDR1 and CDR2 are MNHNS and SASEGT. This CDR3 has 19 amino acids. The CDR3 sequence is CASSEGLAGDLYSNQPQHF. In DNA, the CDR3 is TGTGCCAGCAGTGAAGGGTTGGCAGGGGACCTCTATAGCAATCAGCCCCAGCATTTT.

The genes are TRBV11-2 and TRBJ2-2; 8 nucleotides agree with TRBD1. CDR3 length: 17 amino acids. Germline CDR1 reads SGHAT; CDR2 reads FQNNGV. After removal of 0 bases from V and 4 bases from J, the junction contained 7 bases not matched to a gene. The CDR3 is CASSLEGRQGSTGELFF. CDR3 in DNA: TGTGCCAGCAGCTTAGAAGGGCGACAGGGGTCCACCGGGGAGCTGTTTTTT.

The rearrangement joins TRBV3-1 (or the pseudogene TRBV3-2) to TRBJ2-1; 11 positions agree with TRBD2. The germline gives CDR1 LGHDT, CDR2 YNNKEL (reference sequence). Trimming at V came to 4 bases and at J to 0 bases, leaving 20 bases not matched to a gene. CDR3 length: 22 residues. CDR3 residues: CASSLGYRWGLAERSSYNEQFF. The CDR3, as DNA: TGTGCCAGCAGCCTGGGGTATAGGTGGGGACTAGCGGAACGGAGCTCCTACAATGAGCAGTTCTTC.

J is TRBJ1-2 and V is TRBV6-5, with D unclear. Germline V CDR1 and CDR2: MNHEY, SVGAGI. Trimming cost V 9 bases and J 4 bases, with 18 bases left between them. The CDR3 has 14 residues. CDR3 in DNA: TGTGCCAGTCGTCTACCGGATGAGGGCTATGGCTACACCTTC. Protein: CASRLPDEGYGYTF.